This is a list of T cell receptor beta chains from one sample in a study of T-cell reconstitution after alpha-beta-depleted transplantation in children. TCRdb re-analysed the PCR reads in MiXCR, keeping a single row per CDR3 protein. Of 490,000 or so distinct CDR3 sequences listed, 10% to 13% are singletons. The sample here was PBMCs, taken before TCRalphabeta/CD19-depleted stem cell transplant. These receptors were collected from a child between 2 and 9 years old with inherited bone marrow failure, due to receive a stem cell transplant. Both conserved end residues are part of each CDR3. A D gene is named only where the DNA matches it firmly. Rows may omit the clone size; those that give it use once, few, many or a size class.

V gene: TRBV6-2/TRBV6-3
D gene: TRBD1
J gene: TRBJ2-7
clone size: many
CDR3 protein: CASRGTGPYEQYF
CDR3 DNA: TGTGCCAGCAGGGGGACAGGGCCCTACGAGCAGTACTTC

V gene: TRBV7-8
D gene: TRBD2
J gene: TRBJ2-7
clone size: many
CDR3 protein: CASSIRSGKTYEQYF
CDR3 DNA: TGTGCCAGCAGCATTAGGAGCGGGAAGACCTACGAGCAGTACTTC

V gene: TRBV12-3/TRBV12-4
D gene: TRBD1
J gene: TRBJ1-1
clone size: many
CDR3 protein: CASSRGDRGRRYPEAFF
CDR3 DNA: TGTGCCAGCAGCCGGGGGGACAGGGGGCGACGCTATCCTGAAGCTTTCTTT

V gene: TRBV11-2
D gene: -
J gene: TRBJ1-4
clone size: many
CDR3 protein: CASSLDAAGRNEKLFF
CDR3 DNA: TGTGCCAGCAGCTTAGACGCAGCAGGGCGAAATGAAAAACTGTTTTTT

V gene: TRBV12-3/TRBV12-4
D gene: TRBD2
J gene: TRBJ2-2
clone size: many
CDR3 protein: CASNLPGLAGGTGELFF
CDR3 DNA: TGTGCCAGCAATTTACCGGGACTAGCGGGAGGAACCGGGGAGCTGTTTTTT

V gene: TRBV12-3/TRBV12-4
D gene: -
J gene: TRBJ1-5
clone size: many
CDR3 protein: CASSPDRSNQPQHF
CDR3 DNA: TGTGCCAGCAGTCCCGACAGGAGCAATCAGCCCCAGCATTTT

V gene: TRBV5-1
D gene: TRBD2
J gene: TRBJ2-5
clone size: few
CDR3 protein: CASSLGLAGVSSETQYF
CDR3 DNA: TGCGCCAGCAGCTTGGGGCTAGCGGGAGTTTCATCAGAGACCCAGTACTTC

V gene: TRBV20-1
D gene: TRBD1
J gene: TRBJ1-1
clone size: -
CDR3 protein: CSASSPARGPGFTEAFF
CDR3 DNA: TGCAGTGCTAGCTCACCGGCCAGGGGGCCCGGATTTACTGAAGCTTTCTTT

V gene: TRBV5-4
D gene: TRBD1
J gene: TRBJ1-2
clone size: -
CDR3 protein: CATEGQPNYGYTF
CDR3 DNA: TGTGCCACAGAGGGACAGCCTAACTATGGCTACACCTTC

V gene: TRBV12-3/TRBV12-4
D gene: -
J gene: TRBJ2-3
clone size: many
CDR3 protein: CASSGVTDTQYF
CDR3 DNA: TGTGCCAGCAGTGGGGTTACAGATACGCAGTATTTT

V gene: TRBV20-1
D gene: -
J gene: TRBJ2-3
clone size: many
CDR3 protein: CSAGGRAHGTDTQYF
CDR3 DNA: TGCAGTGCTGGAGGCCGGGCCCACGGCACAGATACGCAGTATTTT

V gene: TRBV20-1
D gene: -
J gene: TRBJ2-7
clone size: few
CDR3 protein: CSAPDRERITYEQYF
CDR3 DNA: TGCAGTGCTCCCGATAGGGAGAGGATTACGTACGAGCAGTACTTC

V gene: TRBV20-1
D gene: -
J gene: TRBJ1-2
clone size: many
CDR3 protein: CSASPFGSYGYTF
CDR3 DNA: TGCAGTGCTAGCCCCTTTGGCAGCTATGGCTACACCTTC

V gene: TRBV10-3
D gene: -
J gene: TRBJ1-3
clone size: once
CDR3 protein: CAITSVQGSGNTIYF
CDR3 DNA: TGTGCCATCACTTCCGTGCAGGGATCTGGAAACACCATATATTTT

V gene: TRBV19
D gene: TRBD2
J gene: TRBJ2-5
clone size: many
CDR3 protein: CASSSRLGTSGRQETQYF
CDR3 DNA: TGTGCCAGTAGTTCACGACTGGGGACTAGCGGGCGCCAAGAGACCCAGTACTTC

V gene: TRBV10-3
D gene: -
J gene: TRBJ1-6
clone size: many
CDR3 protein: CAISESRDSPLHF
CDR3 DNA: TGTGCCATCAGTGAGAGTCGGGATTCACCCCTCCACTTT

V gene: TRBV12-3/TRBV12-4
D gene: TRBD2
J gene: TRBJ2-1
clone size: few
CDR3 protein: CASTQSGTKREQFF
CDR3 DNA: TGTGCCAGCACCCAGAGCGGGACTAAACGTGAGCAGTTCTTC

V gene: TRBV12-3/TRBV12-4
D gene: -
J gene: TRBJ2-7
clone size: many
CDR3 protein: CATLSSSSYEQYF
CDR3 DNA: TGTGCCACCCTAAGCAGCAGCTCCTACGAGCAGTACTTC

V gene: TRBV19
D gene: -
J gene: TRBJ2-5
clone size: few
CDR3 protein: CASSKWGEETQYF
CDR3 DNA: TGTGCCAGTAGTAAGTGGGGCGAAGAGACCCAGTACTTC

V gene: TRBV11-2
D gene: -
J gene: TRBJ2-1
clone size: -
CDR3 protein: CASSLEEGVEQFF
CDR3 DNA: TGTGCCAGCAGCTTAGAGGAGGGGGTTGAGCAGTTCTTC

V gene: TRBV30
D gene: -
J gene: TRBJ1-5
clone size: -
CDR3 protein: CAWSVRVGSNQPQHF
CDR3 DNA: TGTGCCTGGAGTGTAAGGGTCGGAAGCAATCAGCCCCAGCATTTT

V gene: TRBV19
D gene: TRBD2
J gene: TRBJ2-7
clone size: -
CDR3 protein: CASSIEGLAGYEQYF
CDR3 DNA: TGTGCCAGTAGTATAGAAGGACTAGCGGGATACGAGCAGTACTTC

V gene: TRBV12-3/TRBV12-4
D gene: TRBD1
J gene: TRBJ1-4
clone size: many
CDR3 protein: CASGQTGAYEKLFF
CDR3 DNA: TGTGCCAGCGGTCAGACAGGGGCTTATGAAAAACTGTTTTTT

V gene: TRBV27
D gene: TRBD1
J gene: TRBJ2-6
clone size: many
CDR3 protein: CASSLSGQLSGANVLTF
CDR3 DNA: TGTGCCAGCAGTTTATCGGGACAGCTCTCTGGGGCCAACGTCCTGACTTTC

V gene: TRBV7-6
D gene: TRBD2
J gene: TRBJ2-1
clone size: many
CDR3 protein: CASSLLAGSYNEQFF
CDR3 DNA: TGCGCCAGCAGCTTACTAGCGGGATCCTACAATGAGCAGTTCTTC

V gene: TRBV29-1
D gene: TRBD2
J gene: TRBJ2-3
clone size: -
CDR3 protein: CSVEGLDFLGDTQYF
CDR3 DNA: TGCAGCGTTGAGGGACTAGACTTTCTAGGAGATACGCAGTATTTT

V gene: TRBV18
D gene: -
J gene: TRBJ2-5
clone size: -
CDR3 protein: CASSPPTEGLETQYF
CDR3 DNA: TGTGCCAGCTCACCACCCACGGAGGGCCTCGAGACCCAGTACTTC

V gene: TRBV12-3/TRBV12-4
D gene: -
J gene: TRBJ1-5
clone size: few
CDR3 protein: CASSYRERGNQPQHF
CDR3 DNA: TGTGCCAGCAGTTACAGGGAGAGGGGCAATCAGCCCCAGCATTTT

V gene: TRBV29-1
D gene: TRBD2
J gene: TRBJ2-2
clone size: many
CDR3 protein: CSVLLAEKNTGELFF
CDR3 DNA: TGCAGCGTCCTCCTAGCGGAGAAGAACACCGGGGAGCTGTTTTTT

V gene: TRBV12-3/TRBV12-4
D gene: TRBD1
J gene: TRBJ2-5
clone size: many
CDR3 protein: CASRPRTGVEETQYF
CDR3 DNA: TGTGCCAGCAGGCCCCGGACAGGGGTCGAAGAGACCCAGTACTTC